This paragraph reports one TCR beta chain. At one of its ends the junction is not consistent with the germline gene, which may arise from a read error. The data were produced by immunoSEQ multiplex PCR, yet TCRdb's version contains in-frame clones alone and is incomplete. This sample has approximately 340,000 clones, with roughly 87% found just once. Germline V gene lookup returns CDR1 MDHEN and CDR2 SYDVKM. The CDR3 is 12 residues long. These data are taken from a study of blood T cell repertoires in COVID-19. Across the whole study: Samples came from the United States, Italy and Spain, spanning acute and convalescent COVID-19.

J is TRBJ2-1 and V is TRBV28, with 12 bases matching TRBD2. The sample was peripheral blood. This TCR was recovered from a man younger than 45 with COVID-19, enrolled during active disease. The CDR3 DNA reads TGTGCCAGCAGTTCTAGCGGGAGGGCCTCGCTCTTC. Amino acids: CASSSSGRASLF.